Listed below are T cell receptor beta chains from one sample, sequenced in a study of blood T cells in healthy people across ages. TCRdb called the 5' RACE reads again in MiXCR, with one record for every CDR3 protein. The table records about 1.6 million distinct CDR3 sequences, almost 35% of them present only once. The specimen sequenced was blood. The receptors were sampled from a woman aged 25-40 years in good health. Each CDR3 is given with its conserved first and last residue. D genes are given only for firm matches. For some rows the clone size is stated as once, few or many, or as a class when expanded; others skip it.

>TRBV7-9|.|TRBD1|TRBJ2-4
TGTGCCAGCAGCCGGACAGGGATGGCCAAAAACATTCAGTACTTC
CASSRTGMAKNIQYF
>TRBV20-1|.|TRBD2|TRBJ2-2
TGCAGTGCTAGAGCGCGGGAGGGAGGGACCGGGGAGCTGTTTTTT
CSARAREGGTGELFF
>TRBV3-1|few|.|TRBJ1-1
TGTGCCAGCAGCCAAGCTCTGGACACTGAAGCTTTCTTT
CASSQALDTEAFF
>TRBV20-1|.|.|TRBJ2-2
TGCAGTGCTAGCCAGATTGAAGGGTTTTCGAACACCGGGGAGCTGTTTTTT
CSASQIEGFSNTGELFF
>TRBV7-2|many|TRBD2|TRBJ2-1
TGTGCCAGCAGCTCCCGGGGGGAGTCCTACAATGAGCAGTTCTTC
CASSSRGESYNEQFF
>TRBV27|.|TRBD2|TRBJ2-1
TGTGCCAGCACTAGCGGGAGGGCAATGCACAATGAGCAGTTCTTC
CASTSGRAMHNEQFF
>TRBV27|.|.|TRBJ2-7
TGTGCCAGCAGCCTTTCTGGGAGGCTCCCCTACGAGCAGTACTTC
CASSLSGRLPYEQYF
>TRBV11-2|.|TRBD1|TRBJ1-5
TGTGCCAGCAGCTTGGACAGGAGGGGTCAGCCCCAGCATTTT
CASSLDRRGQPQHF
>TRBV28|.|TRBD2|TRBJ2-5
TGTGCCAGCGCCGAACGGACTAGCGGGAGGGTAAAAGAGACCCAGTACTTC
CASAERTSGRVKETQYF
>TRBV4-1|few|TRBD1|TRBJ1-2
TGCGCCAGCAGCCGCCTGACAGGGATCGAGGGCTACACCTTC
CASSRLTGIEGYTF
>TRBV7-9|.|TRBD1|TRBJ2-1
TGTGCCAGCAGCCCGCCCGTCCGGGACAGGGCCTACAATGAGCAGTTCTTC
CASSPPVRDRAYNEQFF
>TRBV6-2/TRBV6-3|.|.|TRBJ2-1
TGTGCCAGCACCCTAAGGAGCTCCTACAATGAGCAGTTCTTC
CASTLRSSYNEQFF
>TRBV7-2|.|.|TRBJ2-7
TGTGCCAGCAGCTTCAAGAGCCTACCCTACGAGCAGTACTTC
CASSFKSLPYEQYF
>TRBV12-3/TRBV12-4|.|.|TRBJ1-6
TGTGCCAGCAGTTTATCGCGGTCACCCCTCCACTTT
CASSLSRSPLHF
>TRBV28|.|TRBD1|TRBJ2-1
TGTGCCAGCAGTACCGAAACAGGGGCCGGGCGATTCAATGAGCAGTTCTTC
CASSTETGAGRFNEQFF
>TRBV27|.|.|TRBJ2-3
TGTGCCAGCAGTTTTACCCAGAGGACAGATACGCAGTATTTT
CASSFTQRTDTQYF
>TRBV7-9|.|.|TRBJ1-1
TGTGCCAGCAGCCCAACCGTAGGAATGAACACTGAAGCTTTCTTT
CASSPTVGMNTEAFF
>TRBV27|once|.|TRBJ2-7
TGTGCCAGCAGTCGCAGCGGGCCTCTTCACGAGCAGTACTTC
CASSRSGPLHEQYF
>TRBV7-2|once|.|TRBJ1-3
TGTGCCAGCAGCTCCCTCGGGTACAGGGAGGGAAACACCATATATTTT
CASSSLGYREGNTIYF
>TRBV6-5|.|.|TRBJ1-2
TGTGCCAGCAGTTACTCGTTAGGGAATGGCGATGGCTACACCTTC
CASSYSLGNGDGYTF
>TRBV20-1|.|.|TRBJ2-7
TGCAGTGCCCACTCACTAGTGGGGAGCTCCTACGAGCAGTACTTC
CSAHSLVGSSYEQYF
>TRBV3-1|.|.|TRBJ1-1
TGTGCCAGCAGCTCTCGGCCTGGGAACACTGAAGCTTTCTTT
CASSSRPGNTEAFF
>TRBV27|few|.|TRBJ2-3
TGTGCCAGCAGTACACCCGGGGTGGGCACAGATACGCAGTATTTT
CASSTPGVGTDTQYF
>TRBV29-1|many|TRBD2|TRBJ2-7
TGCAGCGTTGAAGATAAGGGACTAGCGGGAGACTACGAGCAGTACTTC
CSVEDKGLAGDYEQYF
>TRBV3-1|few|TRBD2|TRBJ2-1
TGTGCCAGCAGCCAAAGGACTAGCGGGCATAATGAGCAGTTCTTC
CASSQRTSGHNEQFF
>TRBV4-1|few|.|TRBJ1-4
TGCGCCAGCAGCTCAGCCGGGGACTCAAATGAAAAACTGTTTTTT
CASSSAGDSNEKLFF
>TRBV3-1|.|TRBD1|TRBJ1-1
TGTGCCAGCAGCCAAGGGCGACAAACCAGGGGGCTTAGTGCTTTCTTT
CASSQGRQTRGLSAFF